This TCR beta chain was observed in a study of blood T cells in healthy people across ages. Concerning this clonotype itself: The antigen is not known.

Every donor gave roughly 9.6 milliliters of peripheral blood. Using a J-beta primer mix together with a sample-barcoded 5' primer, a second PCR was run for about 7 to 12 cycles. Template switching added a 12-random-nucleotide identifier to every cDNA molecule. TCRdb ran MiXCR on the 5' RACE reads and lists one entry per CDR3 protein. Of around 1.7 million distinct CDR3 sequences in the sample, approximately 28% are singletons; the top ten hold more than 6%. General observations from the study: Naive T cell percentage by flow cytometry tracked strongly with beta diversity.

The CDR3 is made up of 18 amino acids. Germline V gene sequence: CDR1 SGHAT, CDR2 FQDESV (reference sequence). The ends were cut back, 5 bases at V and 7 bases at J, with 29 bases in the middle. The V and J genes are TRBV11-1 and TRBJ2-5; D possibly matches TRBD1 or TRBD2 (6 bases each). The receptor was derived from a woman in her 30s in good health. Sequenced input: blood. In DNA form, the CDR3 reads TGTGCCAGCAGCAGCAGGACAGAAAGGGAAGGAGGGAGAGGGACCCAGTACTTC. Amino acid sequence: CASSSRTEREGGRGTQYF. Full variable domain (outside the CDR3, taken from reference TRBV11-1 and TRBJ2-5): EAEVAQSPRYKITEKSQAVAFWCDPISGHATLYWYRQILGQGPELLVQFQDESVVDDSQLPKDRFSAERLKGVDSTLKIQPAELGDSAMYLCASSSRTEREGGRGTQYFGPGTRLLVL.